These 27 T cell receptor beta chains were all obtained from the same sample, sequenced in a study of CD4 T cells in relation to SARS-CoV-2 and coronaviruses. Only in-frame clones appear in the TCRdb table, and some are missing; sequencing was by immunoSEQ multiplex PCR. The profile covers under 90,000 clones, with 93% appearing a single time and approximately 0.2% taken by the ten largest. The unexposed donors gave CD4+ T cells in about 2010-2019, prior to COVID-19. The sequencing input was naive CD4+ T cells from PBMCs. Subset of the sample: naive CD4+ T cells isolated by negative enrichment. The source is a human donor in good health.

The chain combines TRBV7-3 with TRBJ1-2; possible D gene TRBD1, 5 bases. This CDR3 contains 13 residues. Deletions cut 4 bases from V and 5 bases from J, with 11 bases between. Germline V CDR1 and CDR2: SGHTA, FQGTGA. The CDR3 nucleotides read TGTGCCAGCAGCTCTGGGGCAGGGTATGGCTACACCTTC. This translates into CASSSGAGYGYTF.

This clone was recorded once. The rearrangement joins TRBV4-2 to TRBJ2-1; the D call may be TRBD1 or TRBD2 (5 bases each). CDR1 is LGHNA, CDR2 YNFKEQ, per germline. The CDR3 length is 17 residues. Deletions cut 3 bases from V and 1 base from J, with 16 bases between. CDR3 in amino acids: CASSQALGAPSYNEQFF. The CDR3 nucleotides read TGTGCCAGCAGCCAGGCCCTCGGGGCGCCATCCTACAATGAGCAGTTCTTC.

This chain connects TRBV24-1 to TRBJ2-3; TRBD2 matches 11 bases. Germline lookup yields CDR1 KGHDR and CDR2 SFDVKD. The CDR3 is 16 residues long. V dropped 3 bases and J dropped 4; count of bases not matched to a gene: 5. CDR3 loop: CATSDVSGRVPDTQYF. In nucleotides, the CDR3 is TGTGCCACCAGTGATGTTAGCGGGAGGGTCCCAGATACGCAGTATTTT.

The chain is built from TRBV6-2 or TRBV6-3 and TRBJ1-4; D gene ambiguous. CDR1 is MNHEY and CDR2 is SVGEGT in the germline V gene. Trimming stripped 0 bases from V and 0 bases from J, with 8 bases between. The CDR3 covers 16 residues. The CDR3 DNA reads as TGTGCCAGCAGTTACTCCGTAATAACAACTAATGAAAAACTGTTTTTT. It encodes CASSYSVITTNEKLFF.

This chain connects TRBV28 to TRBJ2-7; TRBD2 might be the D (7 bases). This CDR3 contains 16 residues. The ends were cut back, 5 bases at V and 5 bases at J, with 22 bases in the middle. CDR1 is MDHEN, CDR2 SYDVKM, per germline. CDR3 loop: CASSARRGRMGHEQYF. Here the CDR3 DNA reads TGTGCCAGCAGTGCTCGGCGGGGGCGGATGGGCCACGAGCAGTACTTC.

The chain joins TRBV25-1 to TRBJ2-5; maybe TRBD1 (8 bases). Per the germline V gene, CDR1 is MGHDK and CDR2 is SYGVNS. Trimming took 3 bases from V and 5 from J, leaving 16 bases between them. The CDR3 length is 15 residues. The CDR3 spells CASSDPGQGGETQYF. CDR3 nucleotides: TGTGCCAGCAGTGACCCTGGACAGGGAGGGGAGACCCAGTACTTC.

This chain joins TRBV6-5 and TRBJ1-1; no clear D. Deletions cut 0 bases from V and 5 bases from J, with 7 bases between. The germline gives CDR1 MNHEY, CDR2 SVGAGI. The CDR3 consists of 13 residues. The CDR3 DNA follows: TGTGCCAGCAGTTACTCGGATTCAACTGAAGCTTTCTTT. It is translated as CASSYSDSTEAFF.

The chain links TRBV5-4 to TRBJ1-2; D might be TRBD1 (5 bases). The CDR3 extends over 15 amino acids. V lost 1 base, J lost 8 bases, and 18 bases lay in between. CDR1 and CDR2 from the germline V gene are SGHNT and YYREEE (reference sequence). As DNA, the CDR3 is TGTGCCAGCAGCTTGAACGCCAGGGACGTGGGGGGCTACACCTTC. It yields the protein CASSLNARDVGGYTF.

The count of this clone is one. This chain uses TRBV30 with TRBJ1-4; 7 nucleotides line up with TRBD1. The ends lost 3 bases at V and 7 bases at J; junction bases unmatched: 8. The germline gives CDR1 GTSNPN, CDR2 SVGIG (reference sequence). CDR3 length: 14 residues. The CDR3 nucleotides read TGTGCCTGGAGCGCTACAGGGGTTCCTGAAAAACTGTTTTTT. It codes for CAWSATGVPEKLFF.

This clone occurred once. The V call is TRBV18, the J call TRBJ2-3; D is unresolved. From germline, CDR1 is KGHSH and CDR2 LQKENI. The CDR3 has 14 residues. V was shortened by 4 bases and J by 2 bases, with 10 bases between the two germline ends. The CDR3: CASSRDRSTDTQYF. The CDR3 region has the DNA TGTGCCAGCTCACGAGACCGGTCCACAGATACGCAGTATTTT.

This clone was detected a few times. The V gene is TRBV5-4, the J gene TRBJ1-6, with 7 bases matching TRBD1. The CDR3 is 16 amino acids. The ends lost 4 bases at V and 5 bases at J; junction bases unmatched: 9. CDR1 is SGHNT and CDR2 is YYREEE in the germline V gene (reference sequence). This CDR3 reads CASSDKTQGNNSPLHF. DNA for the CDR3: TGTGCCAGCAGCGATAAAACACAGGGGAATAATTCACCCCTCCACTTT.

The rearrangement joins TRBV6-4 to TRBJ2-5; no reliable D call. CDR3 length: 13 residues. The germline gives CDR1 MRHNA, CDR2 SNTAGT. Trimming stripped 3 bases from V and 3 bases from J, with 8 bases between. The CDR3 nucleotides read TGTGCCAGCAGTGAAAGCCCAAAAGAGACCCAGTACTTC. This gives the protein CASSESPKETQYF.

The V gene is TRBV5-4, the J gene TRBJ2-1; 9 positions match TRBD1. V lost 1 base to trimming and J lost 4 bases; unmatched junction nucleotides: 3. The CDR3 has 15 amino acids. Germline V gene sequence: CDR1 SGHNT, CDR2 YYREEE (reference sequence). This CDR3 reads CASSLKQGAYNEQFF. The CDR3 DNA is TGTGCCAGCAGCTTGAAACAGGGGGCGTACAATGAGCAGTTCTTC.

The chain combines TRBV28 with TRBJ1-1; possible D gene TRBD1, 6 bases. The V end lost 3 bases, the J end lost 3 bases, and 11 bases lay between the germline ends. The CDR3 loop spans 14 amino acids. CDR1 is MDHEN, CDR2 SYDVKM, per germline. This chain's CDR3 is CASSFRNRDTEAFF. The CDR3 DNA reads TGTGCCAGCAGTTTTAGGAACAGGGACACTGAAGCTTTCTTT.

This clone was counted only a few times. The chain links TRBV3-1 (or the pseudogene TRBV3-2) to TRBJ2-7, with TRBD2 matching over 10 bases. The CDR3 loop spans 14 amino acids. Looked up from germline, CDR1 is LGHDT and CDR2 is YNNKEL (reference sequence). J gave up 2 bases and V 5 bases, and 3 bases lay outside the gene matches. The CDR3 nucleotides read TGTGCCAGCAGCTACCTAGCGGGGGCCTACGAGCAGTACTTC. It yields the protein CASSYLAGAYEQYF.

CDR3 in amino acids: CASSLTSGSYNEQFF. CDR3 nucleotides: TGCGCCAGCAGTTTAACTAGCGGGTCATACAATGAGCAGTTCTTC. The V gene is TRBV10-1, the J gene TRBJ2-1; 9 bases align to TRBD2. This CDR3 region has 15 residues. With V trimmed by 5 bases and J by 4 bases, 6 bases remained unmatched. Germline CDR1 is WNHNN and CDR2 is SYGVQD (reference sequence).

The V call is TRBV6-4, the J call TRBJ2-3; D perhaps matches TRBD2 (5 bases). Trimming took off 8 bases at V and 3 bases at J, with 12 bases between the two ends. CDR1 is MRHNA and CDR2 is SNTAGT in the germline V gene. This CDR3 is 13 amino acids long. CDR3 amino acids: CASSEEETDTQYF. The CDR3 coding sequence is TGTGCCAGCTCCGAGGAGGAGACAGATACGCAGTATTTT.

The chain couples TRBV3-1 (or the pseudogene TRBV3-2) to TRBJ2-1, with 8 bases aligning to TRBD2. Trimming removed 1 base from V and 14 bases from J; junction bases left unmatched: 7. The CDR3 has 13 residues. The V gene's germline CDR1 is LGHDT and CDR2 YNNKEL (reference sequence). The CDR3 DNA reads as TGTGCCAGCAGCCAAGGGGCGGGACTAGTGGAGTTCTTC. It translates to CASSQGAGLVEFF.

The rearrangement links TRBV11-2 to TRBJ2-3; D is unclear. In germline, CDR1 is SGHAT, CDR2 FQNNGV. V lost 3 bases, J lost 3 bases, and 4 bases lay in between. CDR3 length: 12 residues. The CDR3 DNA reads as TGTGCCAGCAGCTTTAGTACAGATACGCAGTATTTT. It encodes CASSFSTDTQYF. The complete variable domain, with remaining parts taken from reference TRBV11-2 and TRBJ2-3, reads EAGVAQSPRYKIIEKRQSVAFWCNPISGHATLYWYQQILGQGPKLLIQFQNNGVVDDSQLPKDRFSAERLKGVDSTLKIQPAKLEDSAVYLCASSFSTDTQYFGPGTRLTVL.

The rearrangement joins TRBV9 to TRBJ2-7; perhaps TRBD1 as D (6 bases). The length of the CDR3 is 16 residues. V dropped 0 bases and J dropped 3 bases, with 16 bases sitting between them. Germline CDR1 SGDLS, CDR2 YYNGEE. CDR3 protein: CASSVGTQGFLYEQYF. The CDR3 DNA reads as TGTGCCAGCAGCGTAGGGACACAGGGCTTCCTCTACGAGCAGTACTTC.

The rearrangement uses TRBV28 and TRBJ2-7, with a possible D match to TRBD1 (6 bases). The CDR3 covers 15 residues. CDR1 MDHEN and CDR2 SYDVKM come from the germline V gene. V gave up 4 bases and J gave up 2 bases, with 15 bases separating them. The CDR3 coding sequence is TGTGCCAGCAGTTCCACGGGGACACATACCTACGAGCAGTACTTC. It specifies CASSSTGTHTYEQYF.

CDR3: CASSTGLAAPNEQFF. In DNA, the CDR3 is TGCGCCAGCAGCACGGGACTAGCGGCCCCGAATGAGCAGTTCTTC. The J gene is TRBJ2-1, the V gene TRBV5-1; TRBD2 matches 11 bases. The CDR3 has 15 residues. J was trimmed by 7 bases and V by 4 bases; bases with no gene match: 7. The germline V gene encodes CDR1 SGHRS and CDR2 YFSETQ.

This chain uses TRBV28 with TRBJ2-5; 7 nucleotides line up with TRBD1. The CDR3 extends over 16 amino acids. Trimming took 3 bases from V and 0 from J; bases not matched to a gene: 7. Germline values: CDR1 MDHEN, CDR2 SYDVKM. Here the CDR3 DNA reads TGTGCCAGCAGTTTCCTCAGGGGGAACTACCAAGAGACCCAGTACTTC. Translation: CASSFLRGNYQETQYF.

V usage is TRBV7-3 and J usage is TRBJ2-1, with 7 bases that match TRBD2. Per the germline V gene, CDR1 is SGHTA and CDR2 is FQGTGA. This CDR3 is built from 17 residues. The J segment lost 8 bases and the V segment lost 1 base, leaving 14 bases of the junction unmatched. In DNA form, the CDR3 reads TGTGCCAGCAGCTTAAGCTTACGGCGGGGGAGGTCCCATGAGCAGTTCTTC. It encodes CASSLSLRRGRSHEQFF.

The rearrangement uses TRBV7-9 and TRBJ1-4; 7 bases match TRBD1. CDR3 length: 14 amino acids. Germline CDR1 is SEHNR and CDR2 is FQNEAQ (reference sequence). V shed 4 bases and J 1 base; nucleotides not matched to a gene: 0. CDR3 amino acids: CASSYRGTNEKLFF. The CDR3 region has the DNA TGTGCCAGCAGCTACAGGGGAACTAATGAAAAACTGTTTTTT. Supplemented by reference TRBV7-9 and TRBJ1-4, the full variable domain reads DTGVSQNPRHKITKRGQNVTFRCDPISEHNRLYWYRQTLGQGPEFLTYFQNEAQLEKSRLLSDRFSAERPKGSFSTLEIQRTEQGDSAMYLCASSYRGTNEKLFFGSGTQLSVL.

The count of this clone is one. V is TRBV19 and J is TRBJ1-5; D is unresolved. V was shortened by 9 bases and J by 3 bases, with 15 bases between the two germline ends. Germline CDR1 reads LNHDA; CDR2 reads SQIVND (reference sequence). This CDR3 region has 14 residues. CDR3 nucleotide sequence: TGTGCCAGCCCGCGGGGTACGAACAATCAGCCCCAGCATTTT. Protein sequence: CASPRGTNNQPQHF.

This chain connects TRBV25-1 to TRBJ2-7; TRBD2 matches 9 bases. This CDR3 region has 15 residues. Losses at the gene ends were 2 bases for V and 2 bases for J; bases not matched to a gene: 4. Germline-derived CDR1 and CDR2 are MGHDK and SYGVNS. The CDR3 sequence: CASSETSGRPYEQYF. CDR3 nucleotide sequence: TGTGCCAGCAGTGAAACTAGCGGGCGCCCCTACGAGCAGTACTTC.